Sequencing of this TCR beta chain was carried out in a study of Ad26.COV2.S vaccination and SARS-CoV-2 variants. Whole-study context: Donor had been placed in the Ad26.COV2.S arm of the COV1001 trial.

Treatment reported: some 20 received Ad26.COV2.S at low or high dose, single or two shots; 5 received placebo; per-sample allocation not given. Sampling took place 63 days after the first vaccine or placebo injection. J gave up 7 bases and V 0 bases, and 4 bases lay outside the gene matches. The germline CDR1 and CDR2 sequences are SGHDT and YYEEEE. This CDR3 spans 15 amino acids. This clone was observed once. Sequencing was performed with immunoSEQ multiplex PCR; in TCRdb, only in-frame clones are kept and a portion is missing. Of around 400,000 clones in the sample, roughly 90% were seen once. This clonotype originated in a person between 18 and 65 years old who received the Ad26.COV2.S COVID-19 vaccine or a placebo. The chain couples TRBV5-6 to TRBJ2-1; 10 bases fit TRBD2. Sample: peripheral blood, taken in a trial of Ad26.COV2.S vaccine versus placebo. The CDR3 reads CASSLGLAGVNEQFF. For the CDR3, the DNA is TGTGCCAGCAGCTTGGGCCTAGCGGGAGTAAATGAGCAGTTCTTC.